This TCR beta chain was obtained from a study of T cell responses to AZD1222 COVID-19 vaccine. Data came from immunoSEQ multiplex PCR; TCRdb stores just in-frame clones and leaves some out. Among over 65,000 clones listed, about 87% were seen once. Looked up from germline, CDR1 is KGHSH and CDR2 is LQKENI. The CDR3 is 15 residues long. V gave up 0 bases and J gave up 2 bases, with 8 bases separating them. Overall study results and limits: All repertoire sampling was performed exclusively after the peak T cell response. At baseline, just a handful of AZD1222 recipients tested seropositive. The study found Spike-specific TCR breadth and depth rose after two AZD1222 doses. Most donors were white British and more were female, and clonal diversity was possibly underestimated.

Remarks on this clone: Its antigen is not identified.

The sequencing used peripheral blood, collected on day 0 of AZD1222 vaccination. The TCR was taken from an adult in good health. The chain joins TRBV18 to TRBJ1-3; D is undetermined. CDR3 amino acids: CASSPPQSAGNTIYF. CDR3 DNA sequence: TGTGCCAGCTCACCACCGCAGTCCGCTGGAAACACCATATATTTT.